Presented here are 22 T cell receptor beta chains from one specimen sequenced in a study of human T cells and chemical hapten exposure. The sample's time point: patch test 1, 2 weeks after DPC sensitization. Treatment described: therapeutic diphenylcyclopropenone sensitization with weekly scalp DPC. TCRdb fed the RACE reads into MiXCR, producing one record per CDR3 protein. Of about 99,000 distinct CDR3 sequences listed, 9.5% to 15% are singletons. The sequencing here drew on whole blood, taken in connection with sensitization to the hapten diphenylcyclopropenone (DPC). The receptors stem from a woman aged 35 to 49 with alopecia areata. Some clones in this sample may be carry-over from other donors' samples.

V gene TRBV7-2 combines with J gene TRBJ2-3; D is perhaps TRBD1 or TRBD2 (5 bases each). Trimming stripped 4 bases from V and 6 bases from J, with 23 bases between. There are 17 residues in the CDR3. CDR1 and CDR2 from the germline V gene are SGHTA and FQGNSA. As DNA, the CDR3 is TGTGCCAGCAGCTCCTCCAACCGGGACCTAGCCGCCGATACGCAGTATTTT. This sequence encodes CASSSSNRDLAADTQYF.

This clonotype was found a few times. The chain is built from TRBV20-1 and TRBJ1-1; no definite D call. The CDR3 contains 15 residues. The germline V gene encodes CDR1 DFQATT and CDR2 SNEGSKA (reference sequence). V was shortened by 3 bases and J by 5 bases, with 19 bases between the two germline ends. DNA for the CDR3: TGCAGTGCTAGGGATTTTCGGGCAGGTTATACTGAAGCTTTCTTT. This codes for CSARDFRAGYTEAFF.

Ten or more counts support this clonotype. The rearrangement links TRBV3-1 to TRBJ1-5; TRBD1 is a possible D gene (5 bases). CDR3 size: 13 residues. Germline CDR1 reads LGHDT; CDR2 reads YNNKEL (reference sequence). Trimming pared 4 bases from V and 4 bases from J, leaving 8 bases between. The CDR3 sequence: CASSRQLNQPQHF. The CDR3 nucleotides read TGTGCCAGCAGCCGACAGTTAAATCAGCCCCAGCATTTT.

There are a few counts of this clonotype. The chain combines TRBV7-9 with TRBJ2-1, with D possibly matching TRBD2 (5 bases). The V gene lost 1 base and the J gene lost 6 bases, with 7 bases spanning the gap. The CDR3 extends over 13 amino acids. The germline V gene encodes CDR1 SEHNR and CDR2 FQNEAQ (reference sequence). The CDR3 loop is CASSLGGSNEQFF. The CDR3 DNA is TGTGCCAGCAGCTTAGGAGGGTCCAATGAGCAGTTCTTC.

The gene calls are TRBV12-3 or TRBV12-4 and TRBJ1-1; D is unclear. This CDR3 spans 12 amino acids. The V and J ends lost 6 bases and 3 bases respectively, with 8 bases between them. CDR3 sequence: CASRIRDTEAFF. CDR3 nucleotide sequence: TGTGCCAGCAGGATCAGAGACACTGAAGCTTTCTTT.

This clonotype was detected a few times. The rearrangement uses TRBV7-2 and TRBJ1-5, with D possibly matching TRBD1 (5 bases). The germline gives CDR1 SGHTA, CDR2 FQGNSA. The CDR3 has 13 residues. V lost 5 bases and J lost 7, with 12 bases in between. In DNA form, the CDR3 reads TGTGCCAGCAGCGGGATGCGGGGGCAGCCCCAGCATTTT. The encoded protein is CASSGMRGQPQHF.

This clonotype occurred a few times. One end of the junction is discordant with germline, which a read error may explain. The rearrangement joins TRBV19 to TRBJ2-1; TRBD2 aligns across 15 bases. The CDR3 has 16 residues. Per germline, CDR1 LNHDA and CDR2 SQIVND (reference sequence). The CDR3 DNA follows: TGTGCCAGTAGCCGGACTTGGACTAGCGGGAGGGCCCACTTGATCTTC. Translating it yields CASSRTWTSGRAHLIF.

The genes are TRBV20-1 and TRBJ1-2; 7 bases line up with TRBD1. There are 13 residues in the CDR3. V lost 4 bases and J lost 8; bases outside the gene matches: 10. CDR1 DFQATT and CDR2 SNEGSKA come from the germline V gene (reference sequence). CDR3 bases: TGCAGTGCTAAACCCAAGGACAGGCACGGCTACACCTTC. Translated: CSAKPKDRHGYTF.

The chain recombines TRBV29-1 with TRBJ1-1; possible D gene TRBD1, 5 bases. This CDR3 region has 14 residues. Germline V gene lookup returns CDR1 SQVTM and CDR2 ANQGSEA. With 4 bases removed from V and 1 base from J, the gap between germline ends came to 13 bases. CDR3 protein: CSVGQGAGNTEAFF. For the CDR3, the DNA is TGCAGCGTTGGGCAGGGCGCGGGGAACACTGAAGCTTTCTTT.

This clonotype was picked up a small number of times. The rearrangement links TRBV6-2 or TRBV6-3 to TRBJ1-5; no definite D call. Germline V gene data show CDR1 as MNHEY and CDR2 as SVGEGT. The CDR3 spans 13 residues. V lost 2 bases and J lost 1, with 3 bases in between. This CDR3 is CASSYPSNQPQHF. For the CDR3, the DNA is TGTGCCAGCAGTTACCCCAGCAATCAGCCCCAGCATTTT.

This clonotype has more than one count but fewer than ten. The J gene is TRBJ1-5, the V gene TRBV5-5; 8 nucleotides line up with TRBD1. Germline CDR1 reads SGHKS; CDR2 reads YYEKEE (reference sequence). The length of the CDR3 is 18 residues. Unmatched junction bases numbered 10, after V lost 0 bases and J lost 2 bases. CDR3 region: CASSLAQSGGAGNQPQHF. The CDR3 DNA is TGTGCCAGCAGCTTGGCGCAGTCAGGGGGCGCCGGCAATCAGCCCCAGCATTTT.

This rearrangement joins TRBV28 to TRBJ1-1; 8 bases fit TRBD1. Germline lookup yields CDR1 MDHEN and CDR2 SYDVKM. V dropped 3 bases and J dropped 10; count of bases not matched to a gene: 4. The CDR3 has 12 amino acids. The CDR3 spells CASSFGQGRAFF. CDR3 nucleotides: TGTGCCAGCAGTTTTGGACAGGGACGAGCTTTCTTT.

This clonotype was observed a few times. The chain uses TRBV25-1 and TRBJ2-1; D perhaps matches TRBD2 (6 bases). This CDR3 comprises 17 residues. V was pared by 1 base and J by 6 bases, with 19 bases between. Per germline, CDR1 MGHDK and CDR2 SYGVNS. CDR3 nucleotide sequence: TGTGCCAGCAGTGAATCACCGGGACTGGCTTTAGGCAATGAGCAGTTCTTC. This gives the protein CASSESPGLALGNEQFF.

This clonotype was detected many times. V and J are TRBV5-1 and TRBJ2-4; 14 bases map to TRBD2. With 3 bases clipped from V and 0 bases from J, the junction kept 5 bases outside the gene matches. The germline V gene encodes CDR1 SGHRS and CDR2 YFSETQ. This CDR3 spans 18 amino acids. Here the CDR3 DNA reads TGCGCCAGCAGCTCGGGACTAGCGGGAGTTCTAGCCAAAAACATTCAGTACTTC. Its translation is CASSSGLAGVLAKNIQYF. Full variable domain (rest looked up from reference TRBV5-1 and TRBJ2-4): KAGVTQTPRYLIKTRGQQVTLSCSPISGHRSVSWYQQTPGQGLQFLFEYFSETQRNKGNFPGRFSGRQFSNSRSEMNVSTLELGDSALYLCASSSGLAGVLAKNIQYFGAGTRLSVL.

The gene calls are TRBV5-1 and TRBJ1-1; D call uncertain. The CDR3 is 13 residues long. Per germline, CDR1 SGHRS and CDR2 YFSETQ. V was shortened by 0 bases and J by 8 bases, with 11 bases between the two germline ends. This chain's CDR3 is CASSLEPSPEAFF. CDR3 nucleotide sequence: TGCGCCAGCAGCTTGGAACCAAGCCCCGAAGCTTTCTTT.

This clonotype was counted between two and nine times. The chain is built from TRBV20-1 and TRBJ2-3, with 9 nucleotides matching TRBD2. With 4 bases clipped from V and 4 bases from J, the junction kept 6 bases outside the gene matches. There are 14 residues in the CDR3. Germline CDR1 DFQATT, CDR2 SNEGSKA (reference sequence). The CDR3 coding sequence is TGCAGTGCTACCGCGACTAGCGGCGCAGATACGCAGTATTTT. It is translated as CSATATSGADTQYF.

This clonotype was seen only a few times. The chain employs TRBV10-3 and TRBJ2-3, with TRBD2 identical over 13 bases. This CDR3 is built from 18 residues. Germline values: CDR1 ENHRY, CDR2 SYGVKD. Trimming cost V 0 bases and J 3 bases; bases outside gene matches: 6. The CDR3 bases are TGTGCCATCAGTGAGTCGATAATGACTAGCGGGAGGACAGATACGCAGTATTTT. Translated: CAISESIMTSGRTDTQYF.

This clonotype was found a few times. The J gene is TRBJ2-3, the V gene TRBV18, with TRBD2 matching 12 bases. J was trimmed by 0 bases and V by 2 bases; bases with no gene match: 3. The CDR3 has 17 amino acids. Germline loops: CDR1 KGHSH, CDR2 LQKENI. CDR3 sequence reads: CASSPRTSGASTDTQYF. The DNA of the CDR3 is TGTGCCAGCTCACCAAGGACTAGCGGGGCTAGCACAGATACGCAGTATTTT. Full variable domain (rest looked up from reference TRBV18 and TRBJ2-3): NAGVMQNPRHLVRRRGQEARLRCSPMKGHSHVYWYRQLPEEGLKFMVYLQKENIIDESGMPKERFSAEFPKEGPSILRIQQVVRGDSAAYFCASSPRTSGASTDTQYFGPGTRLTVL.

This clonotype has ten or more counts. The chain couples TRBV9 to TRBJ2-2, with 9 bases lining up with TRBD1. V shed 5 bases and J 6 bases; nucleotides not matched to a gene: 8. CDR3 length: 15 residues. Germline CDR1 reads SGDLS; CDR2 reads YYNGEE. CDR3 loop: CASSGTGKVPGELFF. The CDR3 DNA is TGTGCCAGCAGTGGGACAGGGAAAGTCCCCGGGGAGCTGTTTTTT.

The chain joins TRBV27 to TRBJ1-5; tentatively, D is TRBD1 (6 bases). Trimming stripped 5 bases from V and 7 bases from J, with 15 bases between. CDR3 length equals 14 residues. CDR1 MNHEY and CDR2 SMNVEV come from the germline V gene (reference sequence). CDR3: CASSPYRVFQPQHF. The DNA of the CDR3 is TGTGCCAGCAGTCCGTACAGGGTCTTCCAGCCCCAGCATTTT.

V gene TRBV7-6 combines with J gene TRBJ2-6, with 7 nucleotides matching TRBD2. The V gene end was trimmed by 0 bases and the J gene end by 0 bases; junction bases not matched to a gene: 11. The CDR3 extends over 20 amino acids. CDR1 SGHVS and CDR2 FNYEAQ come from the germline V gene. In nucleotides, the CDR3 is TGTGCCAGCAGCTTAGCCCCACCGGCGGGAGCGGTCTCTGGGGCCAACGTCCTGACTTTC. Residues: CASSLAPPAGAVSGANVLTF. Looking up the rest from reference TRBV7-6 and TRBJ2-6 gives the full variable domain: GAGVSQSPRYKVTKRGQDVALRCDPISGHVSLYWYRQALGQGPEFLTYFNYEAQQDKSGLPNDRFSAERPEGSISTLTIQRTEQRDSAMYRCASSLAPPAGAVSGANVLTFGAGSRLTVL.

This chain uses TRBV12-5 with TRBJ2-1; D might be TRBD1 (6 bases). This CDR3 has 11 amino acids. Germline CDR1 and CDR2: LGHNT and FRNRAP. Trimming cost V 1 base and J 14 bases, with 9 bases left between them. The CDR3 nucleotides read TGTGCTAGTGGTTTGGAACAGGGAAAGTTCTTC. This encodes CASGLEQGKFF.